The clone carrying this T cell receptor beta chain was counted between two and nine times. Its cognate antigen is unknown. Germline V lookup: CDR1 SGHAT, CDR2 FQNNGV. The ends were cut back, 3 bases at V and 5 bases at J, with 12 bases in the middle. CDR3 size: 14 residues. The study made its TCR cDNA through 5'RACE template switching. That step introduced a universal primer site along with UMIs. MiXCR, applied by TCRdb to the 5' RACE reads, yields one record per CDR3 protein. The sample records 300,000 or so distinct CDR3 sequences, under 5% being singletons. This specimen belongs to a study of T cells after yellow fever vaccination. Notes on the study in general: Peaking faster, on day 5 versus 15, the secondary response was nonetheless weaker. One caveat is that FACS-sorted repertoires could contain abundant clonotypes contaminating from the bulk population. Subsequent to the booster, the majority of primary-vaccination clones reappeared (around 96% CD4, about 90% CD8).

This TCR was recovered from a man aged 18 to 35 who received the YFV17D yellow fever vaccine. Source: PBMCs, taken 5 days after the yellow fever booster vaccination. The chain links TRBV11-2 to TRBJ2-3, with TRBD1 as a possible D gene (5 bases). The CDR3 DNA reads TGTGCCAGCAGCTTGGGGCCGCAAGGAGATACGCAGTATTTT. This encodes CASSLGPQGDTQYF.